These 13 T cell receptor beta chains were sequenced from one sample in a study of early stage breast cancer tumors. Data came from immunoSEQ multiplex PCR; TCRdb stores just in-frame clones and leaves some out. In the table there are about 4,800 clones, 61% of which are singletons. Sequenced input: breast tumor tissue. The receptors stem from a person aged 45 to 59 with breast cancer.

The V gene is TRBV29-1, the J gene TRBJ1-2; TRBD1 is a possible D gene (5 bases). V was pared by 5 bases and J by 7 bases, with 14 bases between. Germline values: CDR1 SQVTM, CDR2 ANQGSEA. The CDR3 is 12 residues long. CDR3 protein: CSVTAGRGGYTF. The CDR3 nucleotides are TGCAGCGTTACCGCAGGGCGAGGTGGCTACACCTTC.

DNA of the CDR3: TGTGCCAGCCGGGGGGCAGGGGGTTTCAATCAGCCCCAGCATTTT. Translating it yields CASRGAGGFNQPQHF. This chain joins TRBV19 and TRBJ1-5; 7 bases agree with TRBD1. Looked up from germline, CDR1 is LNHDA and CDR2 is SQIVND (reference sequence). With V trimmed by 9 bases and J by 3 bases, 11 bases remained unmatched. The CDR3 runs to 15 residues.

The gene calls are TRBV11-1 and TRBJ2-2; D not resolved. This CDR3 contains 14 residues. Germline loops: CDR1 SGHAT, CDR2 FQDESV (reference sequence). The germline V and J ends were trimmed by 2 bases and 1 base, with 5 bases remaining between them. The CDR3 here is CASSLYLNTGELFF. The CDR3 DNA sequence: TGTGCCAGCAGCTTATACCTGAACACCGGGGAGCTGTTTTTT.

The rearrangement uses TRBV5-5 and TRBJ1-2; the D is unclear. CDR3 length equals 11 residues. CDR1 and CDR2 from the germline V gene are SGHKS and YYEKEE (reference sequence). V gave up 1 base and J gave up 14 bases, with 12 bases separating them. CDR3 sequence: CASSLSPRGTF. CDR3 sequence (DNA): TGTGCCAGCAGCTTGAGTCCGAGAGGTACCTTC.

The chain carries TRBV27 and TRBJ2-5; D gene unclear. Germline lookup yields CDR1 MNHEY and CDR2 SMNVEV (reference sequence). Trimming left V 5 bases short and J 1 base short, with 14 bases between. The CDR3 is made up of 15 amino acids. CDR3 protein: CASSALGGRQETQYF. The CDR3 DNA sequence: TGTGCCAGCAGTGCCCTGGGCGGCCGCCAAGAGACCCAGTACTTC.

This chain connects TRBV6-1 to TRBJ1-1, with D perhaps matching TRBD1 (5 bases). The length of the CDR3 is 17 residues. Trimming pared 1 base from V and 0 bases from J, leaving 15 bases between. Germline CDR1 and CDR2: MNHNS and SASEGT. CDR3 loop: CASSEGRGGRMNTEAFF. For the CDR3, the DNA is TGTGCCAGCAGTGAAGGAAGGGGCGGAAGGATGAACACTGAAGCTTTCTTT.

This chain uses TRBV18 with TRBJ2-7, with D perhaps matching TRBD1 (6 bases). CDR3 length equals 14 residues. V lost 3 bases to trimming and J lost 1 base, with 10 bases between them. From germline, CDR1 is KGHSH and CDR2 LQKENI. The CDR3 protein is CASSPLDSSYEQYF. The DNA for the CDR3 is TGTGCCAGCTCACCTTTGGACAGTTCCTACGAGCAGTACTTC.

V is TRBV10-3 and J is TRBJ2-2, with D uncertain. Looked up from germline, CDR1 is ENHRY and CDR2 is SYGVKD. This CDR3 region has 16 residues. The V end was cut by 5 bases, the J end by 1 base, with 14 bases between. In nucleotides, the CDR3 is TGTGCCATCAGTACCTCAGTTATCCGGAACACCGGGGAGCTGTTTTTT. It specifies CAISTSVIRNTGELFF.

About this clone itself: This sample also contains other DNA sequences that code for the same CDR3. The J gene is TRBJ2-1, the V gene TRBV9; D is unclear. In germline, CDR1 is SGDLS, CDR2 YYNGEE. CDR3 length: 13 amino acids. V was shortened by 2 bases and J by 4 bases, with 7 bases between the two germline ends. CDR3 loop: CASSVSGYNEQFF. Here the CDR3 DNA reads TGTGCCAGCAGCGTGTCCGGATACAATGAGCAGTTCTTC.

The chain recombines TRBV11-2 with TRBJ2-7; D call uncertain. The CDR3 contains 13 residues. Trimming took 1 base from V and 6 from J, leaving 10 bases between them. CDR1 is SGHAT, CDR2 FQNNGV, per germline. The CDR3 coding sequence is TGTGCCAGCAGCTTAGCCGGTCCCTCCGAGCAGTACTTC. Protein: CASSLAGPSEQYF.

This chain joins TRBV9 and TRBJ1-4, with D perhaps TRBD1 (5 bases). This CDR3 region has 15 residues. CDR1 is SGDLS, CDR2 YYNGEE, per germline. Between the trimmed V and J ends, which lost 2 bases and 5 bases, there was a span of 13 bases. CDR3 sequence reads: CASSVGGTRNEKLFF. CDR3 coding DNA: TGTGCCAGCAGCGTGGGCGGGACCCGGAATGAAAAACTGTTTTTT.

The J gene is TRBJ1-3, the V gene TRBV6-4; no definite D call. The germline V gene has CDR1 MRHNA and CDR2 SNTAGT. Trimming removed 7 bases at V and 4 bases at J, with 8 bases between. This CDR3 has 12 amino acids. CDR3 in amino acids: CASNQAGNTIYF. DNA for the CDR3: TGTGCCAGCAACCAAGCCGGAAACACCATATATTTT.

The chain couples TRBV6-5 to TRBJ2-7; possible D gene TRBD1, 7 bases. There are 15 residues in the CDR3. Germline loops: CDR1 MNHEY, CDR2 SVGAGI. The V end lost 5 bases, the J end lost 4 bases, and 18 bases lay between the germline ends. The CDR3 reads CASSASPTGRYEQYF. The CDR3 DNA reads TGTGCCAGCAGTGCCTCTCCGACAGGGAGGTACGAGCAGTACTTC.